A single sample gave rise to the 2 T cell receptor beta chains below, sequenced in a study of T cells in Graves' hyperthyroidism and ophthalmopathy. There were TCR beta CDR3 regions amplified from RNA transcripts. RT-PCR in the first round (using the HTBI primer set) targeted the TCR CDR3. TCRdb re-called the multiplex PCR reads through MiXCR, storing one row per CDR3 protein. In the table there are over 450,000 distinct CDR3 sequences, roughly 15% of which are singletons. Material: blood. The source is a woman younger than 30 with Graves' ophthalmopathy.

About this clonotype itself: A much bigger clone sits one base away, suggesting this may be a read error. The V and J genes are TRBV7-9 and TRBJ2-3; TRBD2 matches 9 bases. Germline V gene sequence: CDR1 SEHNR, CDR2 FQNEAQ (reference sequence). The CDR3 has 17 amino acids. With V trimmed by 1 base and J by 1 base, 6 bases remained unmatched. Written as DNA, the CDR3 is TGTGCCAGCAGCTTAGACCTAGCGGGAAGGCGCACAGATACGCAGTATTTT. Translation gives CASSLDLAGRRTDTQYF.

In this sample, this clonotype turned up many times. The chain joins TRBV20-1 to TRBJ2-3, with D tentatively TRBD2 (6 bases). The CDR3 has 16 amino acids. The V end was cut by 1 base, the J end by 1 base, with 15 bases between. Germline CDR1 reads DFQATT; CDR2 reads SNEGSKA (reference sequence). The CDR3 protein is CSARGTGLAGTDTQYF. The DNA for the CDR3 is TGCAGTGCTAGAGGGACTGGCTTAGCGGGCACAGATACGCAGTATTTT.